A single sample is the source of the 30 T cell receptor beta chains below, sequenced in a study of identical twins. A single record per CDR3 protein comes from TCRdb applying MiXCR to the 5' RACE reads. The table shows around 1.7 million distinct CDR3 sequences, with about 30% occurring only once. The source material was cord blood. These receptors all come from a newborn girl in good health.

The V gene is TRBV4-2, the J gene TRBJ1-2; 8 bases map to TRBD1. Germline CDR1 reads LGHNA; CDR2 reads YNFKEQ. This CDR3 region has 14 residues. V lost 4 bases, J lost 3 bases, and 4 bases stayed unmatched. CDR3 sequence reads: CASSPKGQDYGYTF. In DNA form, the CDR3 reads TGTGCCAGCAGCCCAAAGGGACAGGACTATGGCTACACCTTC.

The sample holds many counts of this clonotype. CDR3 bases: TGTGCCAGCAGTTACCTAGCGGGTCCCTACAATGAGCAGTTCTTC. This encodes CASSYLAGPYNEQFF. V gene TRBV6-5 combines with J gene TRBJ2-1, with TRBD2 identical over 8 bases. The V segment lost 2 bases and the J segment 2 bases; nucleotides outside the gene matches: 2. CDR1 and CDR2 from the germline V gene are MNHEY and SVGAGI. The CDR3 has 15 amino acids.

V gene TRBV5-1 combines with J gene TRBJ2-1, with D perhaps being TRBD1 or TRBD2 (6 bases each). Germline CDR1 reads SGHRS; CDR2 reads YFSETQ. V was trimmed by 3 bases and J by 8 bases, leaving 18 bases between them. The CDR3 has 15 residues. CDR3 sequence (DNA): TGCGCCAGCAGCTCCTTAGTGGGGGGCAGGGATGAGCAGTTCTTC. Translated, it gives CASSSLVGGRDEQFF.

This clonotype was picked up a small number of times. The J gene is TRBJ2-7, the V gene TRBV7-9; 9 bases are shared with TRBD1. The V gene's germline CDR1 is SEHNR and CDR2 FQNEAQ (reference sequence). The CDR3 is 16 amino acids. Trimming removed 0 bases from V and 3 bases from J; junction bases left unmatched: 6. CDR3 DNA sequence: TGTGCCAGCAGCTTAGCGGGGACAGGGTCCTACTACGAGCAGTACTTC. This sequence encodes CASSLAGTGSYYEQYF. The whole variable domain, filled in from reference TRBV7-9 and TRBJ2-7, reads DTGVSQNPRHKITKRGQNVTFRCDPISEHNRLYWYRQTLGQGPEFLTYFQNEAQLEKSRLLSDRFSAERPKGSFSTLEIQRTEQGDSAMYLCASSLAGTGSYYEQYFGPGTRLTVT.

The V gene is TRBV4-2, the J gene TRBJ2-3, with D perhaps being TRBD1 or TRBD2 (5 bases each). CDR1 is LGHNA, CDR2 YNFKEQ, per germline. This CDR3 region has 15 residues. Deletions cut 1 base from V and 2 bases from J, with 10 bases between. The CDR3 sequence: CASSQAGQVTDTQYF. CDR3 bases: TGTGCCAGCAGCCAAGCGGGGCAGGTCACAGATACGCAGTATTTT.

This chain uses TRBV4-2 with TRBJ2-1, with 7 bases identical to TRBD2. The last part of the DNA fits TRBJ2-7 better; the J call may be wrong. The CDR3 consists of 17 residues. Germline loops: CDR1 LGHNA, CDR2 YNFKEQ. CDR3 residues: CASSQGASGSSYNEQYF. The CDR3 nucleotides are TGTGCCAGCAGCCAAGGGGCTAGCGGAAGCTCCTACAATGAGCAGTACTTC.

This clonotype occurred a few times. The CDR3: CASSLEGGSMRFF. The CDR3 DNA is TGTGCCAGCAGCTTAGAGGGCGGGAGTATGCGGTTCTTC. The chain employs TRBV7-9 and TRBJ2-1; 7 bases line up with TRBD2. The V and J ends lost 1 base and 15 bases, in that order; junction bases with no gene match: 9. This CDR3 region has 13 residues. Germline V gene lookup returns CDR1 SEHNR and CDR2 FQNEAQ (reference sequence).

This clonotype was recorded a few times. This chain joins TRBV24-1 and TRBJ2-2; either TRBD1 or TRBD2 may fit D (5 bases each). CDR1 and CDR2 (germline): KGHDR, SFDVKD. The CDR3 loop spans 17 amino acids. Trimming shortened V by 3 bases and J by 6 bases, and 19 bases separated the two germline ends. The CDR3, as DNA: TGTGCCACCAGTGATGGCGGTCAGGGCGAGAGGGCCGGGGAGCTGTTTTTT. Protein sequence: CATSDGGQGERAGELFF.

This clonotype has more than one count but fewer than ten. The genes are TRBV6-2 or TRBV6-3 and TRBJ1-5; 10 nucleotides agree with TRBD1. The germline CDR1 and CDR2 sequences are MNHEY and SVGEGT. V lost 2 bases to trimming and J lost 0 bases; unmatched junction nucleotides: 7. The CDR3 has 18 residues. For the CDR3, the DNA is TGTGCCAGCAGTTACGTGGGACAGGGGCTCTATAGCAATCAGCCCCAGCATTTT. As protein: CASSYVGQGLYSNQPQHF.

The table lists this clonotype with a few counts. One junction end disagrees with the germline gene, perhaps due to a read error. The gene calls are TRBV10-3 and TRBJ2-1; D is perhaps TRBD1 or TRBD2 (5 bases each). CDR3 length: 15 amino acids. Germline V gives CDR1 ENHRY, CDR2 SYGVKD. In nucleotides, the CDR3 is TGTACCATCAGACCCACCGGGACCCGCTACAATGAGCAGTTCTTC. Translated, it gives CTIRPTGTRYNEQFF.

This clonotype appeared a few times. The V gene is TRBV20-1, the J gene TRBJ2-1; D ambiguous. This CDR3 comprises 15 residues. V lost 0 bases, J lost 1 base, and 10 bases lay in between. Germline CDR1 reads DFQATT; CDR2 reads SNEGSKA (reference sequence). The CDR3 coding sequence is TGCAGTGCTAGAGAGAAGGATAGGTCCTACAATGAGCAGTTCTTC. Translating gives CSAREKDRSYNEQFF.

The gene calls are TRBV10-3 and TRBJ1-1; tentatively, D is TRBD1 (5 bases). The CDR3 has 12 amino acids. The ends were cut back, 3 bases at V and 3 bases at J, with 5 bases in the middle. Per germline, CDR1 ENHRY and CDR2 SYGVKD. The CDR3: CAISEGDTEAFF. CDR3 bases: TGTGCCATCAGTGAAGGGGACACTGAAGCTTTCTTT.

As concerns this clonotype: Just one base apart from a much larger clone, this may be a read error. The conserved phenylalanine or tryptophan normally closing the CDR3 is absent here, so this likely arose from a read error. V usage is TRBV3-1 and J usage is TRBJ2-3; 8 bases agree with TRBD2. The CDR3 loop spans 15 amino acids. Germline V gene sequence: CDR1 LGHDT, CDR2 YNNKEL (reference sequence). The ends lost 4 bases at V and 2 bases at J; junction bases unmatched: 5. The CDR3, as DNA: TGTGCCAGCAGCCTAGCGGGGCCACTCACAGATACGCAGTATGTT. Protein product: CASSLAGPLTDTQYV.

This clonotype was counted a few times. The V call is TRBV6-5, the J call TRBJ2-1; 7 bases are shared with TRBD1. In germline, CDR1 is MNHEY, CDR2 SVGAGI. The CDR3 is made up of 16 amino acids. Unmatched junction bases numbered 4, after V lost 2 bases and J lost 0 bases. CDR3 in amino acids: CASSYADRISYNEQFF. The CDR3 DNA sequence: TGTGCCAGCAGTTACGCGGACAGGATCTCCTACAATGAGCAGTTCTTC.

This clonotype was detected only a few times. The rearrangement links TRBV5-1 to TRBJ2-7; D is possibly TRBD2 (5 bases). The CDR3 covers 13 residues. The germline gives CDR1 SGHRS, CDR2 YFSETQ. Trimming cost V 2 bases and J 3 bases, with 9 bases left between them. The CDR3 bases are TGCGCCAGCAGCTTCCGCAGCGGCTACGAGCAGTACTTC. Its protein product is CASSFRSGYEQYF.

This clonotype was recorded at least ten times. The chain recombines TRBV7-9 with TRBJ1-2; D may be TRBD1 (5 bases). The CDR3 runs to 16 residues. The V end was cut by 3 bases, the J end by 1 base, with 15 bases between. Germline assignment: CDR1 SEHNR and CDR2 FQNEAQ (reference sequence). As DNA, the CDR3 is TGTGCCAGCAGCTTTCCTAGGGGACCTCGTAACTATGGCTACACCTTC. Its translation: CASSFPRGPRNYGYTF. Complete variable domain (other parts from reference TRBV7-9 and TRBJ1-2): DTGVSQNPRHKITKRGQNVTFRCDPISEHNRLYWYRQTLGQGPEFLTYFQNEAQLEKSRLLSDRFSAERPKGSFSTLEIQRTEQGDSAMYLCASSFPRGPRNYGYTFGSGTRLTVV.

This clonotype occurred a few times. This chain joins TRBV27 and TRBJ2-7, with a possible D match to TRBD1 (6 bases). Trimming cost V 5 bases and J 2 bases, with 16 bases left between them. This CDR3 spans 15 amino acids. Looked up from germline, CDR1 is MNHEY and CDR2 is SMNVEV (reference sequence). The CDR3 sequence is CASSLTGFRAYEQYF. DNA of the CDR3: TGTGCCAGCAGTCTCACAGGGTTTCGGGCCTACGAGCAGTACTTC.

V gene TRBV7-2 combines with J gene TRBJ1-2, with unresolved D. The CDR3 has 15 amino acids. Germline V gene sequence: CDR1 SGHTA, CDR2 FQGNSA. The V end lost 2 bases, the J end lost 4 bases, and 14 bases lay between the germline ends. CDR3 in amino acids: CASSLSTQAVYGYTF. CDR3 sequence (DNA): TGTGCCAGCAGCTTATCAACCCAGGCCGTCTATGGCTACACCTTC.

The chain employs TRBV4-1 and TRBJ1-1; no clear D gene. This CDR3 region has 13 residues. Trimming removed 5 bases from V and 0 bases from J, with 7 bases in between. The germline CDR1 and CDR2 sequences are MGHRA and YSYEKL. The CDR3 bases are TGCGCCAGCAGCGTACTGGTGAACACTGAAGCTTTCTTT. Its translation is CASSVLVNTEAFF.

The rearrangement joins TRBV5-1 to TRBJ2-4; TRBD2 matches 9 bases. CDR3 size: 21 residues. The trim removed 4 bases at V and 6 bases at J, leaving 26 bases unmatched. Per the germline V gene, CDR1 is SGHRS and CDR2 is YFSETQ. The CDR3 is CASSTWDLVGSLAGKGNIQYF. CDR3 coding DNA: TGCGCCAGCAGCACCTGGGACCTGGTAGGGTCGCTAGCGGGAAAAGGAAACATTCAGTACTTC.

This clonotype was seen only a few times. This chain connects TRBV27 to TRBJ2-2; TRBD2 matches at 7 bases. The CDR3 is 13 amino acids. CDR1 is MNHEY and CDR2 is SMNVEV in the germline V gene (reference sequence). V lost 4 bases to trimming and J lost 5 bases; unmatched junction nucleotides: 1. CDR3 nucleotide sequence: TGTGCCAGCAGTTGGGGGGGGACCGGGGAGCTGTTTTTT. Protein: CASSWGGTGELFF.

V gene TRBV6-6 combines with J gene TRBJ2-5; TRBD2 matches 13 bases. The CDR3 spans 15 residues. CDR1 is MNHNY, CDR2 SVGAGI, per germline (reference sequence). After removal of 5 bases from V and 11 bases from J, the junction contained 11 bases not matched to a gene. The CDR3: CASSQGLAGCNEQYF. The DNA of the CDR3 is TGTGCCAGCAGTCAGGGACTAGCGGGGTGCAATGAGCAGTACTTC.

The CDR3 sequence: CSARSLQRSTDTQYF. The CDR3 DNA sequence: TGCAGTGCTAGATCCCTACAGCGGAGCACAGATACGCAGTATTTT. The chain recombines TRBV20-1 with TRBJ2-3, with a possible D match to TRBD2 (5 bases). The V and J ends lost 2 bases and 0 bases respectively, with 12 bases between them. The CDR3 loop spans 15 amino acids. CDR1 DFQATT and CDR2 SNEGSKA come from the germline V gene (reference sequence).

J is TRBJ2-5 and V is TRBV5-4; 9 bases fit TRBD1. From germline, CDR1 is SGHNT and CDR2 YYREEE (reference sequence). The CDR3 is made up of 16 amino acids. V was pared by 5 bases and J by 5 bases, with 13 bases of the junction left unmatched. The DNA for the CDR3 is TGTGCCAGCAGTCCTCCGGGACAGGGTCCGAGGGAGACCCAGTACTTC. Its translation is CASSPPGQGPRETQYF.

V and J are TRBV13 and TRBJ2-7, with a weak D call TRBD2 (6 bases). The CDR3 runs to 14 residues. Germline V CDR1 and CDR2: PRHDT, FYEKMQ (reference sequence). V lost 6 bases and J 4 bases, leaving 16 bases between the germline ends. The CDR3 DNA reads TGTGCCAGCAGGCCACTGGCGGGGAAATACGAGCAGTACTTC. Protein product: CASRPLAGKYEQYF.

This clonotype showed up just a few times. The genes are TRBV3-1 and TRBJ2-7; D is unclear. CDR3 length: 12 amino acids. Germline V gene data show CDR1 as LGHDT and CDR2 as YNNKEL (reference sequence). V was trimmed by 1 base and J by 4 bases, leaving 5 bases between them. The CDR3 nucleotides read TGTGCCAGCAGCCAAGCCCTATACGAGCAGTACTTC. Its protein product is CASSQALYEQYF.

The chain carries TRBV28 and TRBJ2-7; perhaps TRBD2 as D (5 bases). V lost 3 bases, J lost 2 bases, and 11 bases lay in between. The germline V gene has CDR1 MDHEN and CDR2 SYDVKM. This CDR3 spans 14 amino acids. The CDR3 DNA sequence: TGTGCCAGCAGTTTTTATACGGGAACCTACGAGCAGTACTTC. Its protein product is CASSFYTGTYEQYF.

This rearrangement joins TRBV2 to TRBJ1-2, with D hard to call. Between the trimmed V and J ends, which lost 1 base and 4 bases, there was a span of 10 bases. Germline V gene lookup returns CDR1 SNHLY and CDR2 FYNNEI. The CDR3 is 14 amino acids. The DNA of the CDR3 is TGTGCCAGCAGTGAAGGAGGCAGGACCTATGGCTACACCTTC. Its protein product is CASSEGGRTYGYTF. Supplemented by reference TRBV2 and TRBJ1-2, the full variable domain reads EPEVTQTPSHQVTQMGQEVILRCVPISNHLYFYWYRQILGQKVEFLVSFYNNEISEKSEIFDDQFSVERPDGSNFTLKIRSTKLEDSAMYFCASSEGGRTYGYTFGSGTRLTVV.

V usage is TRBV5-6 and J usage is TRBJ1-2; TRBD1 agrees at 11 bases. V was pared by 4 bases and J by 3 bases, with 5 bases of the junction left unmatched. The V gene's germline CDR1 is SGHDT and CDR2 YYEEEE. The CDR3 runs 15 residues. The CDR3 reads CASSARTGGHYGYTF. For the CDR3, the DNA is TGTGCCAGCAGCGCTCGGACAGGGGGCCACTATGGCTACACCTTC.

V gene TRBV5-1 combines with J gene TRBJ1-5, with TRBD1 as a possible D gene (6 bases). Germline-derived CDR1 and CDR2 are SGHRS and YFSETQ. This CDR3 has 14 amino acids. V lost 5 bases to trimming and J lost 6 bases, with 15 bases between them. In DNA form, the CDR3 reads TGCGCCAGCAGTCCTCAGGGGTTAAGTCAGCCCCAGCATTTT. This encodes CASSPQGLSQPQHF.